This T cell receptor (beta chain) was captured by sequencing in a study of persistence of HIV-infected CD4 T cells. On this clone: As yet, its antigen is unknown.

Cells were stimulated with overlapping HIV-1 Gag 15-mer peptides. Sorting of responding CD4+ T cells relied on upregulated CD40 ligand together with CD69. V was trimmed by 5 bases and J by 0 bases, leaving 7 bases between them. The length of the CDR3 is 13 residues. Germline loops: CDR1 SGHNT, CDR2 YENEEA. The libraries were made with immunoSEQ version 4 in survey mode. Clones were read by immunoSEQ multiplex PCR, and TCRdb kept only the in-frame ones, dropping some. In the table there are under 20,000 clones, about 60% of which are singletons. The receptor comes from an adult woman with HIV who was CMV-seropositive. The chain employs TRBV11-3 and TRBJ2-5; D is undetermined. The sequencing used CD4+ T cells sorted from PBMCs after approximately 20-hour stimulation, collected from a patient who received antiretroviral therapy. The CDR3 here is CASSTRDQETQYF. The CDR3 coding sequence is TGTGCCAGCAGCACCCGGGACCAAGAGACCCAGTACTTC.